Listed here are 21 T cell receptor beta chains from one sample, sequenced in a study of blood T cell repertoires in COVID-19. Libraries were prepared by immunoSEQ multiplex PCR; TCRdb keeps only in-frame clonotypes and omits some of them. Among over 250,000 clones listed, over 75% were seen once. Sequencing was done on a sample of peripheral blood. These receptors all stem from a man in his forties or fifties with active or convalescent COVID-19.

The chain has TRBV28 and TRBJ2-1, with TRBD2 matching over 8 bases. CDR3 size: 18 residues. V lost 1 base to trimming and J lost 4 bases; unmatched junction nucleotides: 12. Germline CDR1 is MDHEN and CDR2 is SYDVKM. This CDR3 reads CASSLYGGRQKKYNEQFF. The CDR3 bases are TGTGCCAGCAGTTTATATGGCGGGAGGCAAAAGAAGTACAATGAGCAGTTCTTC.

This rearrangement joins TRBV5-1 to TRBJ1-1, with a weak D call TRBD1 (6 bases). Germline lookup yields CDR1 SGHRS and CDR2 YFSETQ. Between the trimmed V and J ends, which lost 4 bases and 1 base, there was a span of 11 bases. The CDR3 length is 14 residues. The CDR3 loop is CASSHTGSNTEAFF. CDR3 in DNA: TGCGCCAGCAGCCACACAGGGTCGAACACTGAAGCTTTCTTT.

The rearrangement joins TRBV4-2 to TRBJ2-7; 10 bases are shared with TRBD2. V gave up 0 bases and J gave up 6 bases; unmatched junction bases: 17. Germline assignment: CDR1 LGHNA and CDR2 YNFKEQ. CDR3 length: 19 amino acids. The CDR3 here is CASSQDGGSGRASLGEQYF. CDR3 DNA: TGTGCCAGCAGCCAAGATGGAGGGAGCGGGAGGGCCTCTTTAGGCGAGCAGTACTTC.

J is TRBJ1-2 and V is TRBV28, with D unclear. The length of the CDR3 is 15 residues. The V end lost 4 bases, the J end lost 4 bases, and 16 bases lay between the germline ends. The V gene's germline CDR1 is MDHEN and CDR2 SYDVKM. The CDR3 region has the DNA TGTGCCAGCAGTTCGGTCAGAAAGAGAGGCTATGGCTACACCTTC. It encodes CASSSVRKRGYGYTF.

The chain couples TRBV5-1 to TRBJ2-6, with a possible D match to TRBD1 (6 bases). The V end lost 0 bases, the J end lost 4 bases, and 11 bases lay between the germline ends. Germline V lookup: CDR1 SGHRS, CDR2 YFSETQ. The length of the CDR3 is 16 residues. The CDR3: CASSLEGTTGANVLTF. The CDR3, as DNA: TGCGCCAGCAGCTTGGAAGGGACAACCGGGGCCAACGTCCTGACTTTC.

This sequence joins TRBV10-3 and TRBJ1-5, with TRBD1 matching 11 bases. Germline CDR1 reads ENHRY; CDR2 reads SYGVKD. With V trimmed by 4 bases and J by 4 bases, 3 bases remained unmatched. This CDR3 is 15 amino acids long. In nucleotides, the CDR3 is TGTGCCATCAGTGCGGGACAGGGGGATAATCAGCCCCAGCATTTT. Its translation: CAISAGQGDNQPQHF.

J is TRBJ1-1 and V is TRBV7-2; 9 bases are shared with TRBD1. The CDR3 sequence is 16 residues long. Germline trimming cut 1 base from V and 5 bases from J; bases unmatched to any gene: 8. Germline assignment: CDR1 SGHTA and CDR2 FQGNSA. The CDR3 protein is CASSLEQGALRTEAFF. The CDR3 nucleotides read TGTGCCAGCAGCTTAGAACAGGGGGCGCTTAGGACTGAAGCTTTCTTT.

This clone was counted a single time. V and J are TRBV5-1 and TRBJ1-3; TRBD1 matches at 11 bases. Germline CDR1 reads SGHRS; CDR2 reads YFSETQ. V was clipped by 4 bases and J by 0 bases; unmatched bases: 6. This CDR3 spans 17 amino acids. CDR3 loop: CASSVGQGATSGNTIYF. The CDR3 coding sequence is TGCGCCAGCAGCGTAGGACAGGGGGCTACCTCTGGAAACACCATATATTTT.

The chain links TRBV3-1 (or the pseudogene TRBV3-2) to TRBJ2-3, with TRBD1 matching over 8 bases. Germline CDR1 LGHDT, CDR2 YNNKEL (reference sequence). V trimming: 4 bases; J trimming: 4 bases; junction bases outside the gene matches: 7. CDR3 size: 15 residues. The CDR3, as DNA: TGTGCCAGCAGCCCCCGACGGGGACAGGCAGATACGCAGTATTTT. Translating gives CASSPRRGQADTQYF.

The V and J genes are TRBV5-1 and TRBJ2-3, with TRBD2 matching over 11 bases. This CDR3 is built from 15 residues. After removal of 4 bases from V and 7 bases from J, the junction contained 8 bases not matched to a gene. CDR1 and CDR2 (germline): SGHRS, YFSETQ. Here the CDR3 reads CASSRALAGVNTQYF. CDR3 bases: TGCGCCAGCAGCCGGGCACTAGCGGGGGTAAATACGCAGTATTTT.

In nucleotides, the CDR3 is TGTGCCAGCAGCGCTACTAGTCCCCGCGGAGATACGCAGTATTTT. This codes for CASSATSPRGDTQYF. The chain is built from TRBV14 and TRBJ2-3; a weak D match, TRBD2 (5 bases). Deletions cut 5 bases from V and 5 bases from J, with 17 bases between. The CDR3 has 15 amino acids. The V gene's germline CDR1 is SGHDN and CDR2 FVKESK.

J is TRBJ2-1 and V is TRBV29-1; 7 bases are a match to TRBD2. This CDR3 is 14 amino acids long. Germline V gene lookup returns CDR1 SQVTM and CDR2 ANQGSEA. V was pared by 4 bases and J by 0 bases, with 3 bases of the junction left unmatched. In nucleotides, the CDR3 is TGCAGCGTTGCCCTAGCGGTCTCCTACAATGAGCAGTTCTTC. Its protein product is CSVALAVSYNEQFF.

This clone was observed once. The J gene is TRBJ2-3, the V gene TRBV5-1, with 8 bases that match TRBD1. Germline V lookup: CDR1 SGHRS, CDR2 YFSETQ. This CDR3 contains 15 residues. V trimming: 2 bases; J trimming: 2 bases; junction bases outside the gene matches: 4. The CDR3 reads CASSLQGGYTDTQYF. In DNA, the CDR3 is TGCGCCAGCAGCTTACAGGGGGGATACACAGATACGCAGTATTTT.

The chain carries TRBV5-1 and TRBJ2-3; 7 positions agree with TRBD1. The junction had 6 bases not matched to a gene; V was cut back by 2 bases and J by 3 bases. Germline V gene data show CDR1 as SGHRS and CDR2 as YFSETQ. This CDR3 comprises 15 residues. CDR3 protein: CASSFTGDRTDTQYF. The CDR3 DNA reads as TGCGCCAGCAGCTTTACAGGGGATCGGACAGATACGCAGTATTTT. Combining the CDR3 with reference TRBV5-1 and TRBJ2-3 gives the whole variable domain KAGVTQTPRYLIKTRGQQVTLSCSPISGHRSVSWYQQTPGQGLQFLFEYFSETQRNKGNFPGRFSGRQFSNSRSEMNVSTLELGDSALYLCASSFTGDRTDTQYFGPGTRLTVL.

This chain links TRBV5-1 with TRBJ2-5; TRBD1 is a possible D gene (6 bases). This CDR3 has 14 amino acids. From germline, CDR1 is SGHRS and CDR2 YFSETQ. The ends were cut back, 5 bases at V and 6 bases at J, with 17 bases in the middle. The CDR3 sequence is CASSPGQAVKTQYF. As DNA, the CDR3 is TGCGCCAGCAGTCCGGGACAAGCCGTGAAGACCCAGTACTTC.

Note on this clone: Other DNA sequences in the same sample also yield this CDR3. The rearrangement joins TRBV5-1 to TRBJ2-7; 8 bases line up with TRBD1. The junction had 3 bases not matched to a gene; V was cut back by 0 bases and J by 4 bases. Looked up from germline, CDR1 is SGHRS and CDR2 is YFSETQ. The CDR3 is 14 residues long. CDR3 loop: CASSLGTGGYEQYF. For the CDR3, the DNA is TGCGCCAGCAGCTTGGGAACAGGGGGGTACGAGCAGTACTTC.

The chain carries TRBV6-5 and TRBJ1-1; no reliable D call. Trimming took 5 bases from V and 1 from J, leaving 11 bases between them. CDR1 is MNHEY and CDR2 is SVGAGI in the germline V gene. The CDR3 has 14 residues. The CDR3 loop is CASSPAGWNTEAFF. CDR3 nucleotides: TGTGCCAGCAGTCCAGCGGGCTGGAACACTGAAGCTTTCTTT.

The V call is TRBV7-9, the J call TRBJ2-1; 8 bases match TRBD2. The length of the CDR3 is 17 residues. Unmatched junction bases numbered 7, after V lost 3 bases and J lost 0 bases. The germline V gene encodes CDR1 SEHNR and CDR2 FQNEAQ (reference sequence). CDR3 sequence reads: CASSFTGTSGSYNEQFF. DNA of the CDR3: TGTGCCAGCAGCTTTACCGGGACTAGTGGCTCCTACAATGAGCAGTTCTTC. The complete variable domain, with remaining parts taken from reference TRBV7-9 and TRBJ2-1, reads DTGVSQNPRHKITKRGQNVTFRCDPISEHNRLYWYRQTLGQGPEFLTYFQNEAQLEKSRLLSDRFSAERPKGSFSTLEIQRTEQGDSAMYLCASSFTGTSGSYNEQFFGPGTRLTVL.

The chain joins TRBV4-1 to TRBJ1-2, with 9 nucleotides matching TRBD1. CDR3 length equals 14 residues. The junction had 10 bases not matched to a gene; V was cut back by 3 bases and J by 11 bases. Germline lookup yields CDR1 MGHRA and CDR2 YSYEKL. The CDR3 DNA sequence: TGCGCCAGCAGCCAGGGGACAGGGTTGGTAGGATACACCTTC. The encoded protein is CASSQGTGLVGYTF.

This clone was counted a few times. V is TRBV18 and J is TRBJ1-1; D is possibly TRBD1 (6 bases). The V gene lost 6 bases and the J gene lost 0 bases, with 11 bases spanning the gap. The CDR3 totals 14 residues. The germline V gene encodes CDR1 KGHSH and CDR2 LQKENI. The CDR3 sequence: CASSATGVNTEAFF. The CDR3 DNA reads TGTGCCAGCTCTGCGACAGGAGTGAACACTGAAGCTTTCTTT.

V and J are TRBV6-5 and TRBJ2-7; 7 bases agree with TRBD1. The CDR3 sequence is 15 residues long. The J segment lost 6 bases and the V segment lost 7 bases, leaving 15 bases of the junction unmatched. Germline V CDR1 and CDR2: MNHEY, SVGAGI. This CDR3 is CASKPRGRPELEQYF. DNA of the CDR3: TGTGCCAGCAAACCGAGGGGGCGGCCTGAGCTCGAGCAGTACTTC.